This entry lists 32 T cell receptor beta chains sequenced from one sample in a study of beta chain features in type 1 diabetes. The isolated RNA, all of it, was reverse transcribed, so expressed TCRB transcripts were what got sequenced. Clones were sequenced by immunoSEQ multiplex PCR, and TCRdb holds only the in-frame ones, with some missing. Among some 150,000 clones, around 10% were seen once, and the ten largest hold roughly 1.9%. Sequences were obtained from central memory CD4+ T cells from blood. These TCRs come from a man younger than 35 in good health.

The chain joins TRBV18 to TRBJ1-2; TRBD1 aligns across 7 bases. V lost 4 bases, J lost 6 bases, and 8 bases stayed unmatched. Germline-derived CDR1 and CDR2 are KGHSH and LQKENI. The CDR3 runs to 14 residues. CDR3 nucleotides: TGTGCCAGCTCACTAACCGGGACAGAAAATGGCTACACCTTC. This gives the protein CASSLTGTENGYTF.

The chain links TRBV7-2 to TRBJ2-5, with TRBD2 matching over 8 bases. The CDR3 runs 15 residues. V lost 5 bases to trimming and J lost 5 bases; unmatched junction nucleotides: 10. The germline V gene has CDR1 SGHTA and CDR2 FQGNSA. The chain's CDR3 is CASSHGRGVLETQYF. The CDR3 DNA reads TGTGCCAGCAGCCATGGGCGGGGGGTCCTGGAGACCCAGTACTTC.

This clone was counted between two and nine times. The chain links TRBV28 to TRBJ2-7; 9 bases line up with TRBD2. V dropped 2 bases and J dropped 4; count of bases not matched to a gene: 12. Germline values: CDR1 MDHEN, CDR2 SYDVKM. CDR3 length: 17 amino acids. The CDR3 is CASSLGVIAGERYEQYF. The CDR3 coding sequence is TGTGCCAGCAGTTTAGGGGTAATAGCGGGAGAGAGGTACGAGCAGTACTTC.

This clone was seen a few times. The chain couples TRBV7-6 to TRBJ2-5; D is undetermined. The CDR3 has 14 residues. Germline V gene sequence: CDR1 SGHVS, CDR2 FNYEAQ. V was clipped by 2 bases and J by 1 base, with 8 bases between them. CDR3 loop: CASSLRASQETQYF. CDR3 bases: TGTGCCAGCAGCTTACGGGCCAGCCAAGAGACCCAGTACTTC.

This clone was counted between two and nine times. The same CDR3 is also encoded by other DNA sequences in this sample. The chain is built from TRBV4-2 and TRBJ2-6; D is uncertain. CDR3 length: 15 amino acids. V lost 0 bases to trimming and J lost 0 bases, with 3 bases between them. CDR1 and CDR2 (germline): LGHNA, YNFKEQ. The CDR3: CASSQDISGANVLTF. The CDR3 nucleotides read TGTGCCAGCAGCCAAGACATCTCTGGGGCCAACGTCCTGACTTTC.

This clone came up once. The rearrangement links TRBV6-6 to TRBJ2-7, with 7 bases aligning to TRBD1. The CDR3 runs to 15 residues. Germline lookup yields CDR1 MNHNY and CDR2 SVGAGI (reference sequence). Trimming at V came to 4 bases and at J to 4 bases, leaving 10 bases not matched to a gene. The CDR3 DNA reads TGTGCCAGCAGTTTATACGAGACAGGGAGTTACGAGCAGTACTTC. The encoded protein is CASSLYETGSYEQYF.

This clone was observed a few times. This chain uses TRBV30 with TRBJ2-1, with D possibly being TRBD1 (6 bases). The CDR3 contains 15 residues. Trimming cost V 1 base and J 3 bases, with 13 bases left between them. Germline V lookup: CDR1 GTSNPN, CDR2 SVGIG (reference sequence). The CDR3 region is CAWSDKDRHYNEQFF. Here the CDR3 DNA reads TGTGCCTGGAGTGACAAGGACAGACACTACAATGAGCAGTTCTTC.

The chain is built from TRBV11-2 and TRBJ2-5; D is ambiguous. Trimming took 0 bases from V and 5 from J, leaving 4 bases between them. The CDR3 is 12 residues long. Germline CDR1 is SGHAT and CDR2 is FQNNGV. CDR3 DNA sequence: TGTGCCAGCAGCTTAGATCGGGAGACCCAGTACTTC. This translates into CASSLDRETQYF.

This clone turned up a few times. V and J are TRBV28 and TRBJ2-7, with D perhaps TRBD1 (5 bases). V was shortened by 5 bases and J by 3 bases, with 20 bases between the two germline ends. The CDR3 has 16 residues. Per germline, CDR1 MDHEN and CDR2 SYDVKM. The CDR3 DNA is TGTGCCAGCAGTGGGCAAGGCCCGAGGACAATCTACGAGCAGTACTTC. Translated, it gives CASSGQGPRTIYEQYF.

The chain recombines TRBV4-3 with TRBJ1-1; D remains unclear. The CDR3 has 13 residues. V lost 0 bases and J 11 bases, leaving 13 bases between the germline ends. The germline gives CDR1 LGHNA, CDR2 YSLEER. CDR3: CASSQDLSVKAFF. For the CDR3, the DNA is TGCGCCAGCAGCCAAGATCTCAGCGTTAAGGCTTTCTTT.

This clone turned up a few times. V is TRBV7-2 and J is TRBJ2-3; D may match TRBD1 or TRBD2 (6 bases each). CDR3 length equals 15 residues. Germline lookup yields CDR1 SGHTA and CDR2 FQGNSA. The V gene lost 5 bases and the J gene lost 4 bases, with 16 bases spanning the gap. CDR3 amino acids: CASSRRAGQADTQYF. CDR3 DNA: TGTGCCAGCAGCCGGAGGGCGGGACAAGCAGATACGCAGTATTTT.

A few counts support this clone. The chain links TRBV30 to TRBJ2-5, with 9 bases identical to TRBD1. Germline assignment: CDR1 GTSNPN and CDR2 SVGIG (reference sequence). The junction had 16 bases not matched to a gene; V was cut back by 8 bases and J by 3 bases. The CDR3 totals 16 residues. In nucleotides, the CDR3 is TGTGCCCTTACTCCGGGACAGGGACGACCCGAAGAGACCCAGTACTTC. This encodes CALTPGQGRPEETQYF.

The chain has TRBV7-2 and TRBJ2-7; tentative D call: TRBD2 (5 bases). CDR1 and CDR2 (germline): SGHTA, FQGNSA. With 0 bases removed from V and 0 bases from J, the gap between germline ends came to 15 bases. CDR3 length: 17 residues. The CDR3 reads CASSLAVATRSSYEQYF. In DNA form, the CDR3 reads TGTGCCAGCAGCTTAGCGGTGGCAACTAGGAGCTCCTACGAGCAGTACTTC.

DNA of the CDR3: TGTGCCAGCAGCTTACAACAGGGTATGGACGAGCAGTACTTC. Its protein product is CASSLQQGMDEQYF. The chain has TRBV13 and TRBJ2-7, with D perhaps TRBD1 (6 bases). Looked up from germline, CDR1 is PRHDT and CDR2 is FYEKMQ (reference sequence). The CDR3 is 14 residues long. The V gene lost 2 bases and the J gene lost 5 bases, with 13 bases spanning the gap.

This clone was counted between two and nine times. The rearrangement uses TRBV7-2 and TRBJ2-3; D gene uncertain. Germline loops: CDR1 SGHTA, CDR2 FQGNSA. The CDR3 totals 16 residues. Trimming took 1 base from V and 0 from J, leaving 11 bases between them. This CDR3 reads CASSLGSLLSTDTQYF. The CDR3 DNA is TGTGCCAGCAGCTTAGGGTCTCTACTTAGCACAGATACGCAGTATTTT.

This clone turned up a few times. V gene TRBV5-6 combines with J gene TRBJ2-3, with a weak D call TRBD1 (6 bases). This CDR3 contains 14 residues. Germline-derived CDR1 and CDR2 are SGHDT and YYEEEE. V dropped 4 bases and J dropped 0 bases, with 9 bases sitting between them. The CDR3 sequence: CASSPQGSTDTQYF. The CDR3 bases are TGTGCCAGCAGCCCACAGGGTAGCACAGATACGCAGTATTTT. The full variable domain, with the rest looked up from reference TRBV5-6 and TRBJ2-3, is DAGVTQSPTHLIKTRGQQVTLRCSPKSGHDTVSWYQQALGQGPQFIFQYYEEEERQRGNFPDRFSGHQFPNYSSELNVNALLLGDSALYLCASSPQGSTDTQYFGPGTRLTVL.

This clone was counted ten times or more. The rearrangement joins TRBV7-9 to TRBJ1-6, with 7 bases matching TRBD1. V was clipped by 5 bases and J by 9 bases; unmatched bases: 1. CDR1 is SEHNR, CDR2 FQNEAQ, per germline (reference sequence). CDR3 size: 12 residues. The CDR3 here is CASSRQGSPLHF. CDR3 coding DNA: TGTGCCAGCAGCCGACAGGGTTCACCCCTCCACTTT.

V is TRBV5-1 and J is TRBJ2-7; no clear D. Trimming removed 0 bases from V and 3 bases from J, with 13 bases in between. The CDR3 consists of 15 residues. The germline V gene has CDR1 SGHRS and CDR2 YFSETQ. Written as DNA, the CDR3 is TGCGCCAGCAGCTTGGATCCGGGTCTGGACTACGAGCAGTACTTC. It is translated as CASSLDPGLDYEQYF.

This sequence joins TRBV4-2 and TRBJ2-3; D might be TRBD1 (6 bases). V lost 1 base and J 2 bases, leaving 16 bases between the germline ends. The CDR3 sequence is 17 residues long. Germline CDR1 is LGHNA and CDR2 is YNFKEQ. CDR3 bases: TGTGCCAGCAGCCAAGCAACCACCGGGACACCCACAGATACGCAGTATTTT. The encoded protein is CASSQATTGTPTDTQYF.

This clone was recorded many times. The chain combines TRBV4-1 with TRBJ2-2, with D hard to call. The CDR3 consists of 17 residues. Germline V gene lookup returns CDR1 MGHRA and CDR2 YSYEKL. V was cut by 0 bases and J by 0 bases, with 11 bases left in between. The CDR3 protein is CASSQDLDRPNTGELFF. DNA of the CDR3: TGCGCCAGCAGCCAAGATCTGGACCGTCCGAACACCGGGGAGCTGTTTTTT.

This clone was recorded many times. This chain joins TRBV27 and TRBJ2-4; D is ambiguous. V lost 3 bases, J lost 4 bases, and 7 bases lay in between. CDR3 size: 13 residues. CDR1 is MNHEY and CDR2 is SMNVEV in the germline V gene (reference sequence). The chain's CDR3 is CASSLPEKNIQYF. As DNA, the CDR3 is TGTGCCAGCAGTTTGCCAGAAAAAAACATTCAGTACTTC.

The chain has TRBV9 and TRBJ2-1, with D perhaps being TRBD1 or TRBD2 (6 bases each). The CDR3 extends over 17 amino acids. Germline-derived CDR1 and CDR2 are SGDLS and YYNGEE. V lost 3 bases, J lost 7 bases, and 23 bases lay in between. CDR3 nucleotide sequence: TGTGCCAGCAGCGGCGAGGGGGGCGGCCGCTCGAGAAATGAGCAGTTCTTC. It encodes CASSGEGGGRSRNEQFF.

There are a few counts of this clone. The same CDR3 can be traced to other DNA sequences in this sample. The genes are TRBV18 and TRBJ2-7; either TRBD1 or TRBD2 may supply D (5 bases each). The CDR3 covers 13 residues. V lost 3 bases and J lost 2, with 8 bases in between. Germline-derived CDR1 and CDR2 are KGHSH and LQKENI. The CDR3 here is CASSPGAPYEQYF. Written as DNA, the CDR3 is TGTGCCAGCTCACCCGGGGCTCCCTACGAGCAGTACTTC.

Remarks on this clone: Given a far larger clone just one base away, this is likely a sequencing read error. This specimen includes other DNA sequences encoding the same CDR3. The CDR3: CSVQNNQPQHF. The CDR3 DNA reads as TGCAGTGTCCAGAACAATCAGCCCCAGCATTTT. The chain uses TRBV20-1 and TRBJ1-5; the D is unclear. The CDR3 sequence is 11 residues long. V lost 7 bases to trimming and J lost 3 bases, with 7 bases between them. Germline CDR1 reads DFQATT; CDR2 reads SNEGSKA (reference sequence).

This clone appeared a few times. The chain carries TRBV30 and TRBJ1-5, with 11 bases identical to TRBD1. Germline V gene sequence: CDR1 GTSNPN, CDR2 SVGIG (reference sequence). Trimming removed 1 base from V and 11 bases from J; junction bases left unmatched: 1. This CDR3 comprises 12 residues. This CDR3 is CAWSGGQGAQHF. CDR3 sequence (DNA): TGTGCCTGGAGTGGGGGACAGGGGGCCCAGCATTTT.

This clone is a singleton in its sample. CDR3: CASSPRSSRGGLGNQPQHF. The CDR3, as DNA: TGTGCCAGCTCACCACGGTCCTCAAGGGGGGGGCTAGGCAATCAGCCCCAGCATTTT. The V gene is TRBV18, the J gene TRBJ1-5; D is perhaps TRBD1 (6 bases). V dropped 1 base and J dropped 2 bases, with 21 bases sitting between them. This CDR3 spans 19 amino acids. Germline lookup yields CDR1 KGHSH and CDR2 LQKENI.

The V call is TRBV5-1, the J call TRBJ2-3, with 7 bases fitting TRBD1. CDR1 is SGHRS and CDR2 is YFSETQ in the germline V gene. The V and J ends lost 4 bases and 1 base, in that order; junction bases with no gene match: 6. The CDR3 has 15 residues. CDR3 nucleotide sequence: TGCGCCAGCAGCCGCGTGGGGACAGGCACAGATACGCAGTATTTT. Its protein product is CASSRVGTGTDTQYF.

This sequence joins TRBV6-6 and TRBJ2-5; 9 nucleotides agree with TRBD2. V was clipped by 7 bases and J by 7 bases; unmatched bases: 7. The germline CDR1 and CDR2 sequences are MNHNY and SVGAGI (reference sequence). The CDR3 is made up of 13 amino acids. The CDR3 DNA follows: TGTGCCAGCACCGTACTAGCGGGTGCGACCCAGTACTTC. Encoded protein: CASTVLAGATQYF.

The sample holds a few counts of this clone. This chain connects TRBV7-9 to TRBJ1-6; D is perhaps TRBD1 (6 bases). This CDR3 has 17 amino acids. Per germline, CDR1 SEHNR and CDR2 FQNEAQ (reference sequence). Trimming removed 5 bases from V and 1 base from J, with 15 bases in between. In nucleotides, the CDR3 is TGTGCCAGCAGCCGCGCCTCAGGGGTGTCCTATAATTCACCCCTCCACTTT. It translates to CASSRASGVSYNSPLHF.

This clone was observed a few times. V gene TRBV18 combines with J gene TRBJ2-1; no reliable D call. The ends were cut back, 3 bases at V and 10 bases at J, with 7 bases in the middle. CDR3 length equals 11 residues. Germline CDR1 KGHSH, CDR2 LQKENI. The CDR3 DNA follows: TGTGCCAGCTCACCTCTTAACGAGCAGTTCTTC. This translates into CASSPLNEQFF.

This chain uses TRBV10-3 with TRBJ2-7; D not certain. Deletions cut 3 bases from V and 0 bases from J, with 3 bases between. Looked up from germline, CDR1 is ENHRY and CDR2 is SYGVKD. The CDR3 totals 12 residues. In DNA form, the CDR3 reads TGTGCCATCAGTGACAGCTCCTACGAGCAGTACTTC. This encodes CAISDSSYEQYF.

The J gene is TRBJ2-5, the V gene TRBV2, with D perhaps TRBD1 or TRBD2 (6 bases each). The CDR3 spans 15 residues. CDR1 and CDR2 (germline): SNHLY, FYNNEI. The germline V and J ends were trimmed by 4 bases and 3 bases, with 15 bases remaining between them. The CDR3 spells CASSGVQGGKETQYF. CDR3 sequence (DNA): TGTGCCAGCAGTGGGGTACAGGGCGGGAAAGAGACCCAGTACTTC.